Below are 16 T cell receptor beta chains sequenced from a single sample in a study of CD8+ T cells in alopecia areata. Treatment described: oral pan-JAK inhibitor, 5-10 mg twice daily. It was cDNA, reverse transcribed from extracted RNA, that served as the sequencing template. Clones were sequenced by immunoSEQ multiplex PCR, and TCRdb holds only the in-frame ones, with some missing. Of about 180,000 clones in the sample, 40% to 65% were seen once. Specimen: CD8+ T cells sorted from blood, collected between weeks 51 and 54, from a patient treated with tofacitinib. All receptors derive from a human donor with alopecia areata.

This clone appeared a few times. The chain has TRBV29-1 and TRBJ1-1; possible D gene TRBD1, 5 bases. The CDR3 has 14 residues. V was clipped by 8 bases and J by 0 bases, with 16 bases between them. Germline assignment: CDR1 SQVTM and CDR2 ANQGSEA. The CDR3 sequence: CSMSAGTVNTEAFF. Written as DNA, the CDR3 is TGCAGCATGTCGGCGGGGACGGTGAACACTGAAGCTTTCTTT. Combining the CDR3 with reference TRBV29-1 and TRBJ1-1 gives the whole variable domain SAVISQKPSRDICQRGTSLTIQCQVDSQVTMMFWYRQQPGQSLTLIATANQGSEATYESGFVIDKFPISRPNLTFSTLTVSNMSPEDSSIYLCSMSAGTVNTEAFFGQGTRLTVV.

This clone was recorded a few times. The chain has TRBV9 and TRBJ2-1; 8 bases align to TRBD2. The CDR3 consists of 17 residues. The V segment lost 3 bases and the J segment 6 bases; nucleotides outside the gene matches: 14. Germline V gene data show CDR1 as SGDLS and CDR2 as YYNGEE. CDR3 residues: CASSEWAGGGLINEQFF. Here the CDR3 DNA reads TGTGCCAGCAGCGAATGGGCGGGGGGAGGATTAATCAATGAGCAGTTCTTC.

This rearrangement joins TRBV2 to TRBJ1-2; 7 nucleotides match TRBD1. Trimming removed 6 bases from V and 3 bases from J; junction bases left unmatched: 4. Germline CDR1 and CDR2: SNHLY and FYNNEI. The CDR3 length is 13 residues. CDR3 nucleotide sequence: TGTGCCAGCAGACTAACAGGGGACTATGGCTACACCTTC. Protein: CASRLTGDYGYTF.

The chain carries TRBV4-2 and TRBJ2-7; D may be TRBD1 or TRBD2 (6 bases each). Germline CDR1 LGHNA, CDR2 YNFKEQ. The CDR3 spans 16 residues. V dropped 2 bases and J dropped 4 bases, with 18 bases sitting between them. CDR3 sequence (DNA): TGTGCCAGCAGCCAATTAAGTGGGGGGCGCGGTTACGAGCAGTACTTC. Translating gives CASSQLSGGRGYEQYF.

This clone has just a few counts. In DNA, the CDR3 is TGTGCTAGTGGTTTCGAGACAGGGGGTAATAACAATGAGCAGTTCTTC. It translates to CASGFETGGNNNEQFF. J is TRBJ2-1 and V is TRBV12-5; 9 nucleotides match TRBD1. CDR1 and CDR2 (germline): LGHNT, FRNRAP. The CDR3 is 16 amino acids. V lost 3 bases, J lost 5 bases, and 8 bases stayed unmatched.

J is TRBJ2-3 and V is TRBV2, with D uncertain. The length of the CDR3 is 9 residues. V shed 11 bases and J shed 6 bases, with 6 bases lying between them. CDR1 and CDR2 from the germline V gene are SNHLY and FYNNEI. For the CDR3, the DNA is TGTGCCTCTCACGATACGCAGTATTTT. It translates to CASHDTQYF.

This clone was observed a few times. The chain couples TRBV9 to TRBJ2-7; D perhaps matches TRBD1 (5 bases). Between the trimmed V and J ends, which lost 0 bases and 2 bases, there was a span of 9 bases. Germline loops: CDR1 SGDLS, CDR2 YYNGEE. CDR3 length equals 14 residues. The CDR3 region is CASSVAGIPYEQYF. The CDR3 DNA reads TGTGCCAGCAGCGTAGCAGGGATCCCCTACGAGCAGTACTTC.

The CDR3 loop is CASSLGALRGYTF. For the CDR3, the DNA is TGTGCCAGCAGCCTAGGGGCGCTCCGTGGCTACACCTTC. This sequence joins TRBV5-6 and TRBJ1-2, with D perhaps matching TRBD1 (5 bases). Trimming took off 4 bases at V and 7 bases at J, with 14 bases between the two ends. This CDR3 region has 13 residues. Germline CDR1 reads SGHDT; CDR2 reads YYEEEE.

The gene calls are TRBV13 and TRBJ2-2, with D unclear. V gave up 0 bases and J gave up 1 base, with 3 bases separating them. The CDR3 length is 14 residues. Germline-derived CDR1 and CDR2 are PRHDT and FYEKMQ (reference sequence). The DNA for the CDR3 is TGTGCCAGCAGCTTAGGACAGAACACCGGGGAGCTGTTTTTT. Translating it yields CASSLGQNTGELFF.

This clone was seen only a few times. The rearrangement joins TRBV2 to TRBJ2-5; 8 bases line up with TRBD1. The CDR3 is 15 residues long. J was trimmed by 1 base and V by 5 bases; bases with no gene match: 6. Germline assignment: CDR1 SNHLY and CDR2 FYNNEI. The CDR3 sequence is CASSQMGQAQETQYF. The CDR3 DNA is TGTGCCAGCAGTCAAATGGGACAGGCCCAAGAGACCCAGTACTTC.

The chain carries TRBV11-2 and TRBJ1-2; 7 positions agree with TRBD1. There are 15 residues in the CDR3. V lost 5 bases to trimming and J lost 2 bases; unmatched junction nucleotides: 8. Germline values: CDR1 SGHAT, CDR2 FQNNGV. Here the CDR3 DNA reads TGTGCCAGCAGCCCAATAAGGGGACAGAACTATGGCTACACCTTC. As protein: CASSPIRGQNYGYTF.

A few counts support this clone. The V gene is TRBV15, the J gene TRBJ1-6, with D hard to call. CDR3 size: 17 residues. Germline V gene data show CDR1 as LNHNV and CDR2 as YYDKDF (reference sequence). V lost 2 bases and J lost 6, with 17 bases in between. CDR3 coding DNA: TGTGCCACCAGCAGACCCTACAGTCGGGAGGGTAATTCACCCCTCCACTTT. Translating gives CATSRPYSREGNSPLHF.

The chain links TRBV10-3 to TRBJ2-1, with D maybe TRBD2 (6 bases). The V gene lost 7 bases and the J gene lost 6 bases, with 16 bases spanning the gap. This CDR3 is built from 14 residues. CDR1 is ENHRY and CDR2 is SYGVKD in the germline V gene. CDR3 sequence: CAITPGAGTNEQFF. CDR3 in DNA: TGTGCCATCACCCCCGGGGCGGGGACCAATGAGCAGTTCTTC.

At least ten counts were recorded for this clone. The V call is TRBV7-8, the J call TRBJ2-3; 7 nucleotides line up with TRBD1. Trimming at V came to 1 base and at J to 9 bases, leaving 7 bases not matched to a gene. Germline CDR1 and CDR2: SGHVS and FQNEAQ. The CDR3 has 14 residues. The CDR3, as DNA: TGTGCCAGCAGCTTAGTGAGCACAGGGGCGACGCAGTATTTT. The encoded protein is CASSLVSTGATQYF.

The chain employs TRBV5-1 and TRBJ1-2; tentatively, D is TRBD1 (5 bases). V gave up 2 bases and J gave up 3 bases, with 11 bases separating them. This CDR3 is built from 14 residues. Germline loops: CDR1 SGHRS, CDR2 YFSETQ. The DNA for the CDR3 is TGCGCCAGCAGCTTCCGGGGGACCGACTATGGCTACACCTTC. It codes for CASSFRGTDYGYTF.

The chain carries TRBV27 and TRBJ1-1, with D possibly being TRBD1 (6 bases). Trimming pared 2 bases from V and 3 bases from J, leaving 16 bases between. Germline V lookup: CDR1 MNHEY, CDR2 SMNVEV (reference sequence). The CDR3 covers 16 residues. CDR3 loop: CASSLLNRAVDTEAFF. As DNA, the CDR3 is TGTGCCAGCAGTTTACTCAACAGGGCTGTTGACACTGAAGCTTTCTTT.